This TCR beta chain appears in the sequencing data of a study of T cell responses to AZD1222 COVID-19 vaccine. Study-level points and caveats: Donors, mostly white British, included more females; clonal diversity was possibly underestimated. Two AZD1222 doses significantly raised spike-specific TCR breadth and depth over controls.

The protocol was immunoSEQ multiplex PCR, while the TCRdb copy is restricted to in-frame clones and leaves out a portion. The repertoire has 110,000 or so clones, around 87% of them found once; the top ten carry around 4.4%. Turning to this clone: As yet, its antigen is unknown.

The ends were cut back, 7 bases at V and 6 bases at J, with 19 bases in the middle. This CDR3 spans 15 amino acids. Germline lookup yields CDR1 LNHDA and CDR2 SQIVND (reference sequence). Sample: peripheral blood, taken 28 days after the second AZD1222 dose. The receptor was isolated from an adult who received the AZD1222 COVID-19 vaccine. V is TRBV19 and J is TRBJ1-5; a possible D gene is TRBD1 (6 bases). As DNA, the CDR3 is TGTGCCAGTACCGCTCGGGGGGCGCGCGGTCAGCCCCAGCATTTT. This codes for CASTARGARGQPQHF.